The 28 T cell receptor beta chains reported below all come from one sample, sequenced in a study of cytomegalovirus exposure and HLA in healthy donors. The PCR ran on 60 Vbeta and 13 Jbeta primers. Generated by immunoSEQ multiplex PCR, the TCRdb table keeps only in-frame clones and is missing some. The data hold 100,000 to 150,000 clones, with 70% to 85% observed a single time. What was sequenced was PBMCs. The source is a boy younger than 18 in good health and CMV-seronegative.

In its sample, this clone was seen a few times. CDR3 nucleotides: TGTGCCAGTAGTTTCTTACAGGCTGCGTATGGCTACACCTTC. Protein sequence: CASSFLQAAYGYTF. The V gene is TRBV19, the J gene TRBJ1-2; TRBD1 is a possible D gene (5 bases). The CDR3 is made up of 14 amino acids. V was trimmed by 5 bases and J by 5 bases, leaving 15 bases between them. Germline CDR1 is LNHDA and CDR2 is SQIVND (reference sequence).

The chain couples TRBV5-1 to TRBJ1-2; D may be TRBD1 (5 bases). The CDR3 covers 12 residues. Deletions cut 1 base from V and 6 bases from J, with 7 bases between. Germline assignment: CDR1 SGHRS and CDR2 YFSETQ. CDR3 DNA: TGCGCCAGCAGCTTGCTAGGGGATGGCTACACCTTC. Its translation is CASSLLGDGYTF.

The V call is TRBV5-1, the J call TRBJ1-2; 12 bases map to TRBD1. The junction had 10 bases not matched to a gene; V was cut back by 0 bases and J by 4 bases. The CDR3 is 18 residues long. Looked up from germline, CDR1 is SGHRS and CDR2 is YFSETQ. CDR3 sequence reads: CASSLGSGTGGPLYGYTF. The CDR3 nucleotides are TGCGCCAGCAGCTTGGGTAGTGGGACAGGGGGCCCCCTCTATGGCTACACCTTC.

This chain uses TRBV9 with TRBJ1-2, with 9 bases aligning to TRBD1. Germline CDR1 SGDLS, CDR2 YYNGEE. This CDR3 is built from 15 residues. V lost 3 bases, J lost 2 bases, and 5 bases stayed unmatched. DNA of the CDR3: TGTGCCAGCAGCGAACAGGGGGCTGTGAACTATGGCTACACCTTC. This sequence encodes CASSEQGAVNYGYTF.

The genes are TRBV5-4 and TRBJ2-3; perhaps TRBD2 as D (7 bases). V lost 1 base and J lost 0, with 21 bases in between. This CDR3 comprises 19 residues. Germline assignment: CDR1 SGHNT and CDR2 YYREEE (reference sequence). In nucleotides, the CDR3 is TGTGCCAGCAGCTTGAGGTTGGGAGGGATCGGGGGCAGCACAGATACGCAGTATTTT. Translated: CASSLRLGGIGGSTDTQYF.

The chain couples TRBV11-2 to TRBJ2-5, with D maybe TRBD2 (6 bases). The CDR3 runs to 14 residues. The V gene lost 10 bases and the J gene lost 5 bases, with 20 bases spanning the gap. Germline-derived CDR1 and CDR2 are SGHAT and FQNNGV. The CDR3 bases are TGTGCCAACTCGGGACTGAACGACCGGGAGACCCAGTACTTC. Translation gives CANSGLNDRETQYF.

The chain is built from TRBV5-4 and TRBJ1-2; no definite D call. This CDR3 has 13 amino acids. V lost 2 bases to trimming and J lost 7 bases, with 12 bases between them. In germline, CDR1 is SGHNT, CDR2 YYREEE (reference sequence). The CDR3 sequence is CASSFDEAGGYTF. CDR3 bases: TGTGCCAGCAGCTTCGACGAAGCGGGTGGCTACACCTTC.

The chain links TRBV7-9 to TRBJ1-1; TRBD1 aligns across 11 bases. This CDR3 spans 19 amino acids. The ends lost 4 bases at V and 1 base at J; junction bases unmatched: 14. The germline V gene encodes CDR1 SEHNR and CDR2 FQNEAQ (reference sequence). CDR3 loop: CASSSNIPGGTGGNTEAFF. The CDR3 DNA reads TGTGCCAGCAGCTCGAATATTCCGGGGGGGACAGGGGGGAACACTGAAGCTTTCTTT.

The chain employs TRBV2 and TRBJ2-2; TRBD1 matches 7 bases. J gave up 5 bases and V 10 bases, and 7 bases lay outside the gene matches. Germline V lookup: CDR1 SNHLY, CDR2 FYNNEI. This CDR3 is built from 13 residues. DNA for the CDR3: TGTGCCACCCAAGGGACAGCAACCGGGGAGCTGTTTTTT. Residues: CATQGTATGELFF.

Here the CDR3 DNA reads TGTGCCAGCAGCGCCGAACTAGCGGGAGGAAACAATGAGCAGTTCTTC. This codes for CASSAELAGGNNEQFF. The V gene is TRBV7-2, the J gene TRBJ2-1; 12 bases are a match to TRBD2. The J segment lost 5 bases and the V segment lost 5 bases, leaving 7 bases of the junction unmatched. CDR3 length equals 16 residues. Germline values: CDR1 SGHTA, CDR2 FQGNSA.

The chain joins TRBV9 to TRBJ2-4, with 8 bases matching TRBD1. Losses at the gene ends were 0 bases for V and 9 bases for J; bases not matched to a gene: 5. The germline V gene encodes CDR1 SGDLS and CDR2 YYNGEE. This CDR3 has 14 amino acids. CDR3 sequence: CASSVEAGGGIQYF. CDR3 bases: TGTGCCAGCAGCGTAGAGGCAGGGGGCGGCATTCAGTACTTC.

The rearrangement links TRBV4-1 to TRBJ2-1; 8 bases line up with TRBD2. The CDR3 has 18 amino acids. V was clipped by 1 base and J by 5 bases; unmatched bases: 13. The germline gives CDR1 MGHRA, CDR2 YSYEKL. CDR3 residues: CASSQVGSMSGGHNEQFF. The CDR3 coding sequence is TGCGCCAGCAGCCAAGTCGGAAGTATGAGCGGGGGCCACAATGAGCAGTTCTTC.

CDR3 sequence reads: CASSSGGAPDTQYF. The CDR3 coding sequence is TGTGCCAGTAGTAGCGGGGGGGCGCCAGATACGCAGTATTTT. V and J are TRBV19 and TRBJ2-3, with 9 bases identical to TRBD2. Germline assignment: CDR1 LNHDA and CDR2 SQIVND (reference sequence). Germline trimming cut 4 bases from V and 4 bases from J; bases unmatched to any gene: 3. CDR3 length equals 14 residues.

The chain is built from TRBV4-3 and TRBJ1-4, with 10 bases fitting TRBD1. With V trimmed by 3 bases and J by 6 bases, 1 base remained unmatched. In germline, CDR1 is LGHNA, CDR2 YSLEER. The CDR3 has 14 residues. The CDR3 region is CASSHGQGDEKLFF. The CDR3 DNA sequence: TGCGCCAGCAGCCACGGACAGGGGGATGAAAAACTGTTTTTT.

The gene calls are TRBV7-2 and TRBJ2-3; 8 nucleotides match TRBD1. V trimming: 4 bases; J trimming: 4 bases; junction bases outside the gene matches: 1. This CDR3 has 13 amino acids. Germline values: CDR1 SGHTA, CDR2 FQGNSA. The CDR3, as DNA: TGTGCCAGCAGCTCACAGGGGGCAGATACGCAGTATTTT. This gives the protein CASSSQGADTQYF. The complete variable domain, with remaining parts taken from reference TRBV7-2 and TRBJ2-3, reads GAGVSQSPSNKVTEKGKDVELRCDPISGHTALYWYRQSLGQGLEFLIYFQGNSAPDKSGLPSDRFSAERTGGSVSTLTIQRTQQEDSAVYLCASSSQGADTQYFGPGTRLTVL.

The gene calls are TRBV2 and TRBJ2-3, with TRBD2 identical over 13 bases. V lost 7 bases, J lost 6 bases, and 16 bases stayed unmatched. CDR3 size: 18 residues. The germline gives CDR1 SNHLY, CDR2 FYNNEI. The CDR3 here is CASKYRRLLAGGSDTQYF. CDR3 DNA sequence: TGTGCCAGCAAGTACCGGCGACTACTAGCGGGGGGGAGTGATACGCAGTATTTT. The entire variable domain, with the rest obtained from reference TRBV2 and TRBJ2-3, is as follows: EPEVTQTPSHQVTQMGQEVILRCVPISNHLYFYWYRQILGQKVEFLVSFYNNEISEKSEIFDDQFSVERPDGSNFTLKIRSTKLEDSAMYFCASKYRRLLAGGSDTQYFGPGTRLTVL.

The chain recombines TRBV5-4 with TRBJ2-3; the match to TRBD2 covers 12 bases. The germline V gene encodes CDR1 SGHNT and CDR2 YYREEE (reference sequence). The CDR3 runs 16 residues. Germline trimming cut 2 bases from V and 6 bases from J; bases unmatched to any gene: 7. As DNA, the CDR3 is TGTGCCAGCAGCTTAGGTGGACTAGCGGGGAGCGATACGCAGTATTTT. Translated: CASSLGGLAGSDTQYF.

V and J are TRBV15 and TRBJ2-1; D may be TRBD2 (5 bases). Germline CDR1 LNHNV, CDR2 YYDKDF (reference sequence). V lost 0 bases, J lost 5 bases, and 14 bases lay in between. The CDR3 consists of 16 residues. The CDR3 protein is CATSREERRSDNEQFF. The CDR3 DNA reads TGTGCCACCAGCAGAGAGGAGCGGCGAAGCGACAATGAGCAGTTCTTC.

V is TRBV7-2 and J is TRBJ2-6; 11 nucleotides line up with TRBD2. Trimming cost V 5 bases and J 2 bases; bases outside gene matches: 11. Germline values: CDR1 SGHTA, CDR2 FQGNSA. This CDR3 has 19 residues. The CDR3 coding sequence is TGTGCCAGCAGCCTCATCAGACTAGCGGGAAGAACTGGGGCCAACGTCCTGACTTTC. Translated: CASSLIRLAGRTGANVLTF.

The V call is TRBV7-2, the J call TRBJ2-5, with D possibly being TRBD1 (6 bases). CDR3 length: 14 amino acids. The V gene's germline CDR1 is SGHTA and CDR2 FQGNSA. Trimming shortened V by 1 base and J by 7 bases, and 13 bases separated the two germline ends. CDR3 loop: CASSLVQGGVTQYF. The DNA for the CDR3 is TGTGCCAGCAGCTTAGTACAGGGTGGGGTGACCCAGTACTTC.

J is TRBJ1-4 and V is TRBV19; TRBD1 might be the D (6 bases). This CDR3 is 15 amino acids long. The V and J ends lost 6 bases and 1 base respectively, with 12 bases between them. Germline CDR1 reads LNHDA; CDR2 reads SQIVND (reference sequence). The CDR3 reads CASRPLGGTNEKLFF. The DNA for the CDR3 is TGTGCCAGTAGACCTTTAGGGGGAACTAATGAAAAACTGTTTTTT.

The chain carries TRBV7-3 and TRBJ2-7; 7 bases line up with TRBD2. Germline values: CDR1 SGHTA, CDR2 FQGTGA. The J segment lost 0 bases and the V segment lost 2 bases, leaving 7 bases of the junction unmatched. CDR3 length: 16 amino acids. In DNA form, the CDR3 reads TGTGCCAGCAGCTTAGCCTCCGGCGGGAGCTCCTACGAGCAGTACTTC. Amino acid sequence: CASSLASGGSSYEQYF.

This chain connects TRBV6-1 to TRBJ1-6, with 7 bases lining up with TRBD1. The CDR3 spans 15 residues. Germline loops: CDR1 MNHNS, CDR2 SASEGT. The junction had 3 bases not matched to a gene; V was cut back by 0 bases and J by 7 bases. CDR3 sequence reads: CASSEAGRGNSPLHF. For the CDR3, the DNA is TGTGCCAGCAGTGAAGCGGGCAGGGGGAATTCACCCCTCCACTTT.

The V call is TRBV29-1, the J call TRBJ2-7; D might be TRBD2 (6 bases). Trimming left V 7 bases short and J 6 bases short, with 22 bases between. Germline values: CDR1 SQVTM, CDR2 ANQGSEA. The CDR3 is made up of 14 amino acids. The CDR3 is CSAKRTGMEGEQYF. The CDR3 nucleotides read TGCAGCGCCAAGAGGACGGGAATGGAGGGCGAGCAGTACTTC.

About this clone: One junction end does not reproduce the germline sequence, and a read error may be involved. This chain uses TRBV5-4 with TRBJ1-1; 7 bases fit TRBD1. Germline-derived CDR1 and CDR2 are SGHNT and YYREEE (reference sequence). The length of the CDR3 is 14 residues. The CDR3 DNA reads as TGTGCCAGCAGGCCGGACAGGATGAACGCTGAAGCTTTCTTT. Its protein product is CASRPDRMNAEAFF.

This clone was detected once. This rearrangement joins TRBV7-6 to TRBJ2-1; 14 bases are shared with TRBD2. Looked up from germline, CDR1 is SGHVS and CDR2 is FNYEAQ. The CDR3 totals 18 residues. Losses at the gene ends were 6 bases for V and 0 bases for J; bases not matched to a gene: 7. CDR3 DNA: TGTGCCAGCAGTGGACTAGCGGGAGGAAAAAGCTCCTACAATGAGCAGTTCTTC. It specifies CASSGLAGGKSSYNEQFF.

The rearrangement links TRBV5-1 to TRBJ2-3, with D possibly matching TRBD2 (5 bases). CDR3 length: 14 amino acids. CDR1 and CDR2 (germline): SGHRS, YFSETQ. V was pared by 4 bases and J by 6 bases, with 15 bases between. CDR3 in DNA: TGCGCCAGCAGCGCGGGCCCCCCCTCCGATACGCAGTATTTT. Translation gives CASSAGPPSDTQYF.

The CDR3 nucleotides read TGTGCCAGCAGCCGGACAGGGGATCAAACTGAAGCTTTCTTT. The encoded protein is CASSRTGDQTEAFF. The V call is TRBV6-5, the J call TRBJ1-1, with 9 bases fitting TRBD1. The CDR3 is 14 amino acids. V trimming: 6 bases; J trimming: 5 bases; junction bases outside the gene matches: 7. Germline lookup yields CDR1 MNHEY and CDR2 SVGAGI.